The next 13 T cell receptor beta chains were all read from a single sample in a study of CD8+ T cells in alopecia areata. Following extraction, RNA underwent reverse transcription to cDNA, which served as the sequencing template. Clones were sequenced by immunoSEQ multiplex PCR, and TCRdb holds only the in-frame ones, with some missing. The sample contains roughly 200,000 clones, approximately 62% of which appear only once. The sample consisted of CD4+ T cells sorted from blood, taken at week 0. These receptors were obtained from a human donor with alopecia areata.

The chain has TRBV18 and TRBJ1-5, with a possible D match to TRBD1 (6 bases). The CDR3 runs 14 residues. CDR1 is KGHSH and CDR2 is LQKENI in the germline V gene. V was clipped by 4 bases and J by 4 bases, with 11 bases between them. The CDR3 DNA reads TGTGCCAGCTCACTCGATCAGGGGAATCAGCCCCAGCATTTT. This codes for CASSLDQGNQPQHF. The full variable domain, rest sourced from reference TRBV18 and TRBJ1-5, is NAGVMQNPRHLVRRRGQEARLRCSPMKGHSHVYWYRQLPEEGLKFMVYLQKENIIDESGMPKERFSAEFPKEGPSILRIQQVVRGDSAAYFCASSLDQGNQPQHFGDGTRLSIL.

The V gene is TRBV4-3, the J gene TRBJ2-3, with D uncertain. The CDR3 covers 16 residues. Germline lookup yields CDR1 LGHNA and CDR2 YSLEER. V lost 1 base and J 2 bases, leaving 13 bases between the germline ends. DNA of the CDR3: TGCGCCAGCAGCCAAGGACAATTTCTTAACACAGATACGCAGTATTTT. Its protein is CASSQGQFLNTDTQYF.

This chain links TRBV4-3 with TRBJ1-3, with D tentatively TRBD1 (5 bases). Trimming took off 3 bases at V and 13 bases at J, with 13 bases between the two ends. CDR1 is LGHNA, CDR2 YSLEER, per germline. The length of the CDR3 is 12 residues. The CDR3 spells CASSQGVGTIYF. In nucleotides, the CDR3 is TGCGCCAGCAGCCAGGGGGTGGGAACGATATATTTT.

The gene calls are TRBV5-1 and TRBJ1-1; TRBD1 might be the D (5 bases). CDR1 SGHRS and CDR2 YFSETQ come from the germline V gene. V was trimmed by 8 bases and J by 2 bases, leaving 10 bases between them. The CDR3 is 12 amino acids. The CDR3 DNA is TGCGCCAGTTCCACAGGAAACACTGAAGCTTTCTTT. Its translation: CASSTGNTEAFF. The variable domain in full, with the rest retrieved from reference TRBV5-1 and TRBJ1-1, is KAGVTQTPRYLIKTRGQQVTLSCSPISGHRSVSWYQQTPGQGLQFLFEYFSETQRNKGNFPGRFSGRQFSNSRSEMNVSTLELGDSALYLCASSTGNTEAFFGQGTRLTVV.

V gene TRBV27 combines with J gene TRBJ1-2, with D tentatively TRBD1 (6 bases). The V and J ends lost 6 bases and 7 bases respectively, with 18 bases between them. The CDR3 extends over 14 amino acids. Germline CDR1 reads MNHEY; CDR2 reads SMNVEV (reference sequence). The CDR3 protein is CASRDRTLVSGYTF. The CDR3, as DNA: TGTGCCAGCAGAGACAGGACGCTCGTTAGTGGCTACACCTTC.

The chain joins TRBV10-3 to TRBJ1-6; 7 positions agree with TRBD1. With V trimmed by 9 bases and J by 7 bases, 6 bases remained unmatched. Per germline, CDR1 ENHRY and CDR2 SYGVKD. CDR3 length: 13 residues. CDR3 DNA sequence: TGTGCCATAAGGGACAGACGAAATTCACCCCTCCACTTT. Amino acids: CAIRDRRNSPLHF.

This chain joins TRBV5-1 and TRBJ1-2; TRBD1 aligns across 8 bases. This CDR3 has 14 amino acids. Germline assignment: CDR1 SGHRS and CDR2 YFSETQ. J lost 7 bases, V lost 9 bases, and 14 bases had no gene match. Here the CDR3 reads CATNAGQGSGGYTF. DNA of the CDR3: TGCGCCACAAACGCCGGACAGGGTTCCGGTGGCTACACCTTC.

There are a few counts of this clone. V and J are TRBV5-1 and TRBJ1-1; D is undetermined. From germline, CDR1 is SGHRS and CDR2 YFSETQ. V was cut by 5 bases and J by 8 bases, with 16 bases left in between. The CDR3 spans 13 residues. CDR3 residues: CASRTSLVSEAFF. CDR3 bases: TGCGCCAGCAGAACCTCTCTCGTGTCCGAAGCTTTCTTT.

The chain carries TRBV5-6 and TRBJ1-5, with D uncertain. Trimming pared 0 bases from V and 6 bases from J, leaving 13 bases between. This CDR3 region has 15 residues. Germline CDR1 reads SGHDT; CDR2 reads YYEEEE. The CDR3, as DNA: TGTGCCAGCAGCTTGGCCGGTGGGGTCGGTCAGCCCCAGCATTTT. Protein sequence: CASSLAGGVGQPQHF.

The chain links TRBV4-1 to TRBJ1-1; no firm D call. Germline loops: CDR1 MGHRA, CDR2 YSYEKL. This CDR3 is built from 18 residues. The germline V and J ends were trimmed by 4 bases and 3 bases, with 24 bases remaining between them. DNA of the CDR3: TGCGCCAGCAGCCCAGTAGACATGGGTTTTCTTTCTTACACTGAAGCTTTCTTT. It codes for CASSPVDMGFLSYTEAFF.

The chain carries TRBV7-6 and TRBJ2-3; 8 positions agree with TRBD2. The J segment lost 0 bases and the V segment lost 5 bases, leaving 7 bases of the junction unmatched. Germline-derived CDR1 and CDR2 are SGHVS and FNYEAQ. The CDR3 spans 16 residues. CDR3 residues: CASSQIGGASTDTQYF. In DNA, the CDR3 is TGTGCCAGCAGCCAGATCGGGGGGGCTAGCACAGATACGCAGTATTTT.

V is TRBV5-1 and J is TRBJ2-6; possibly TRBD2 for D (5 bases). The germline V and J ends were trimmed by 5 bases and 0 bases, with 18 bases remaining between them. This CDR3 is built from 18 residues. The V gene's germline CDR1 is SGHRS and CDR2 YFSETQ. The CDR3 protein is CASSSGLDPLSGANVLTF. CDR3 DNA sequence: TGCGCCAGCAGTTCAGGACTGGATCCCCTCTCTGGGGCCAACGTCCTGACTTTC.

The chain recombines TRBV2 with TRBJ2-7; possibly TRBD1 for D (5 bases). The CDR3 is 15 residues long. V gave up 1 base and J gave up 7 bases, with 17 bases separating them. The V gene's germline CDR1 is SNHLY and CDR2 FYNNEI. CDR3 nucleotide sequence: TGTGCCAGCAGTGAAGTCGGGCAGGGCCTGGGAGAGCAGTACTTC. Translated, it gives CASSEVGQGLGEQYF. Variable domain in full (rest from reference TRBV2 and TRBJ2-7): EPEVTQTPSHQVTQMGQEVILRCVPISNHLYFYWYRQILGQKVEFLVSFYNNEISEKSEIFDDQFSVERPDGSNFTLKIRSTKLEDSAMYFCASSEVGQGLGEQYFGPGTRLTVT.